This T cell receptor (beta chain) originates from a study of CD8 T cells in ankylosing spondylitis. Whole-study results and caveats: Disease-associated clones were CD8+ and fairly uncommon in peripheral blood. Significant enrichment of disease-linked clones was reportedly seen in matched ankylosing spondylitis synovial fluid.

The sample holds a few counts of this clonotype. Its antigen remains unknown. This CDR3 comprises 17 residues. Per germline, CDR1 SEHNR and CDR2 FQNEAQ (reference sequence). Losses at the gene ends were 5 bases for V and 8 bases for J; bases not matched to a gene: 17. TCRdb processed the 5' RACE reads anew with MiXCR; each CDR3 protein has one entry. The table shows 50,000 to 70,000 distinct CDR3 sequences, with 6.2% occurring only once. The genes are TRBV7-9 and TRBJ2-1; 8 nucleotides align to TRBD1. The clonotype was recovered from a male donor with ankylosing spondylitis. Sequenced material: synovial fluid, either unsorted or a sorted T cell fraction (not recorded which). CDR3 amino acids: CASSTRGRGLGYDEQFF. CDR3 DNA: TGTGCCAGCAGCACGCGTGGCAGGGGGCTCGGTTACGATGAGCAGTTCTTC.